A selection of T cell receptor beta chains follows, all from one sample in a study of T cells in Graves' hyperthyroidism and ophthalmopathy. Via MiXCR, TCRdb re-called the multiplex PCR reads, giving one row per CDR3 protein. Here the sample spans about half a million distinct CDR3 sequences, 20% being singletons. The material sequenced was blood. The receptor set was obtained from a middle-aged man with Graves' ophthalmopathy. Each CDR3 is given with its conserved first and last residue. Each record gives: J gene, V gene, CDR3 protein.

TRBJ2-7	TRBV7-6	CASSLAVAGGLDEQYF
TRBJ1-2	TRBV13	CASSPRTARYTF
TRBJ1-1	TRBV20-1	CSASHTGRSTEAFF
TRBJ2-1	TRBV11-2	CASSLGYRGMSGTLDNEQFF
TRBJ2-3	TRBV10-3	CAIGYTSTDTQYF
TRBJ2-1	TRBV20-1	CSAERGASYNEQFF
TRBJ1-1	TRBV30	CAWEGQMNTEAFF
TRBJ2-6	TRBV11-1	CASSSRWGAGANVLTF
TRBJ1-1	TRBV15	CATSRDAPWTEAFF
TRBJ2-7	TRBV4-3	CASSQGGAGLYEQYF
TRBJ2-7	TRBV27	CARSDSSTYEQYF
TRBJ2-5	TRBV20-1	CSADGTSGREETQYF
TRBJ1-1	TRBV16	CASSQSLGASSEAFF
TRBJ2-1	TRBV19	CASSQTPVGINEQFF
TRBJ2-5	TRBV20-1	CSASVFGLAGVRKETQYF
TRBJ2-1	TRBV10-3	CAIGGGGSYNEQFF
TRBJ2-3	TRBV6-1	CASSEQRGSTDTQYF
TRBJ2-7	TRBV6-2/TRBV6-3	CASRNVAGAYEQYF
TRBJ2-1	TRBV11-2	CASSSPRRNEQFF
TRBJ1-1	TRBV15	CATSTEDEWTGRRELMNTEAFF
TRBJ2-1	TRBV19	CASSGSSYNEQFF
TRBJ1-1	TRBV28	CASSPPGLAEAFF
TRBJ2-7	TRBV19	CASSTSGIRDEQYF